This TCR beta chain came from a study of cytomegalovirus exposure and HLA in healthy donors. Whole-study findings and limits: An analysis that came later showed most CMV-associated TCR beta chains appearing HLA-restricted.

Primers for the PCR totalled 60 Vbeta and 13 Jbeta. Profiling relied on immunoSEQ multiplex PCR, and the TCRdb table lists in-frame clones only, not all of them. Here the sample spans roughly 290,000 clones, 70% to 90% being singletons. V lost 0 bases and J 9 bases, leaving 12 bases between the germline ends. Germline CDR1 MNHEY, CDR2 SVGAGI. CDR3 size: 14 residues. As to this clone: Its antigen is still unknown.

The V call is TRBV6-5, the J call TRBJ1-3; unclear D gene. This receptor was identified in a woman under 30 in good health and CMV-seronegative. The specimen sequenced was PBMCs. Here the CDR3 reads CASSYSRLASTIYF. CDR3 sequence (DNA): TGTGCCAGCAGTTACTCGCGGCTGGCCAGCACCATATATTTT.